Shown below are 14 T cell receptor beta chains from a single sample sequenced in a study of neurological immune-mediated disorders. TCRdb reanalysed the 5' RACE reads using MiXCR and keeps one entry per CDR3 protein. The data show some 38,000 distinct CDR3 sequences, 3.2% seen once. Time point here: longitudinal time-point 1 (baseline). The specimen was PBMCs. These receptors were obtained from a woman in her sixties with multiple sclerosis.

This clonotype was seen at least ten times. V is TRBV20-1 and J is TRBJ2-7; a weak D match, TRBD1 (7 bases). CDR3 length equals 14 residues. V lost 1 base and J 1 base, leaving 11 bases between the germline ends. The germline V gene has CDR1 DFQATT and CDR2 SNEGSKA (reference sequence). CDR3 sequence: CSARVQGGSYEQYF. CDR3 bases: TGCAGTGCTAGAGTGCAGGGGGGTTCCTACGAGCAGTACTTC.

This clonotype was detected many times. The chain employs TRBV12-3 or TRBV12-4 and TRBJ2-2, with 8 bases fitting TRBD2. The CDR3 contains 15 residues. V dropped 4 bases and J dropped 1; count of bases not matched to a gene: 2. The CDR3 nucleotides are TGTGCCAGCAGTTCTACTAGCGGGAACACCGGGGAGCTGTTTTTT. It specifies CASSSTSGNTGELFF.

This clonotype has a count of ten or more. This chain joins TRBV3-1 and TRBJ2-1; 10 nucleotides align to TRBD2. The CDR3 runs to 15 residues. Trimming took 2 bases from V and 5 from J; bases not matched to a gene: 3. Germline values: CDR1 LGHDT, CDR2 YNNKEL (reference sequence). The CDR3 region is CASSQLAGANNEQFF. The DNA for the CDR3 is TGTGCCAGCAGCCAACTAGCGGGGGCAAACAATGAGCAGTTCTTC.

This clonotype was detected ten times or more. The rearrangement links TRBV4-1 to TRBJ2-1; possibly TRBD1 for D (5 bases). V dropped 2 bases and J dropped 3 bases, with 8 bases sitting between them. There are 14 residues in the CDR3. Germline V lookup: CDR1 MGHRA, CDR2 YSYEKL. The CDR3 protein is CASSQLGRYNEQFF. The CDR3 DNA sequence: TGCGCCAGCAGCCAATTGGGGCGCTACAATGAGCAGTTCTTC.

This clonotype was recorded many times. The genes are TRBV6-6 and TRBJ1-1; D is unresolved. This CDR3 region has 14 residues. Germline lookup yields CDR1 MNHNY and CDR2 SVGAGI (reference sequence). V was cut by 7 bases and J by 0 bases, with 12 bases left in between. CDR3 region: CASINSLMNTEAFF. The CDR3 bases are TGTGCCAGCATCAACAGCCTAATGAACACTGAAGCTTTCTTT.

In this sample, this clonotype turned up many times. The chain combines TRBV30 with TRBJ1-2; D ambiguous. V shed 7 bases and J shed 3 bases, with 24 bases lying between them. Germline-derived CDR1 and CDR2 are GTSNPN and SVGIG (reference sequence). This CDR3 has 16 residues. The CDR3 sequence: CASRGRQPRWDYGYTF. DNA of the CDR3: TGTGCCTCGAGAGGGCGGCAGCCACGATGGGACTATGGCTACACCTTC.

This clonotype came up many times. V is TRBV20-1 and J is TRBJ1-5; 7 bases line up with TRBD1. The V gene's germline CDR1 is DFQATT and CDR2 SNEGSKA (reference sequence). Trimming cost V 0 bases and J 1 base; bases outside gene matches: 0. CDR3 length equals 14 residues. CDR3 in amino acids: CSARETGSNQPQHF. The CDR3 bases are TGCAGTGCTAGAGAGACAGGGAGCAATCAGCCCCAGCATTTT.

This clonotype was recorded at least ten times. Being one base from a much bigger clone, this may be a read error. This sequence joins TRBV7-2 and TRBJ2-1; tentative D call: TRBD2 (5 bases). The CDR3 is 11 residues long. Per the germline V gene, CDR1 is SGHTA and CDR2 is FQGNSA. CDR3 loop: CDSSRTPEQFF. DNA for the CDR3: TGTGACAGCAGCCGGACTCCTGAGCAGTTCTTC.

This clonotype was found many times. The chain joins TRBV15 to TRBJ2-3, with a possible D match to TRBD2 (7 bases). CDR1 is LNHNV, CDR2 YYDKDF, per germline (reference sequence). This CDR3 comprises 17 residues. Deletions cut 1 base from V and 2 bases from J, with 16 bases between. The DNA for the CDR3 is TGTGCCACCAGCAGAGGTGGTCGGGGGGCTGACACAGATACGCAGTATTTT. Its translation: CATSRGGRGADTDTQYF.

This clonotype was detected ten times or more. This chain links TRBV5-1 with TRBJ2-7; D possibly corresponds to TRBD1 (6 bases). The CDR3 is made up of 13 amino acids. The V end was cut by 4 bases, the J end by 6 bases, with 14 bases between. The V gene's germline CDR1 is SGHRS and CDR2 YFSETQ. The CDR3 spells CASSEGQRAEQYF. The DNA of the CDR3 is TGCGCCAGCAGCGAGGGACAAAGAGCCGAGCAGTACTTC.

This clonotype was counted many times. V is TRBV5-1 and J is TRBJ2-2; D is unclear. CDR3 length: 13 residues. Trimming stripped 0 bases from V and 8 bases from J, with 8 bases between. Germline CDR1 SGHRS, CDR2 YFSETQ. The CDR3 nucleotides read TGCGCCAGCAGCTTGGCCATTACAGGGGAGCTGTTTTTT. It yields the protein CASSLAITGELFF.

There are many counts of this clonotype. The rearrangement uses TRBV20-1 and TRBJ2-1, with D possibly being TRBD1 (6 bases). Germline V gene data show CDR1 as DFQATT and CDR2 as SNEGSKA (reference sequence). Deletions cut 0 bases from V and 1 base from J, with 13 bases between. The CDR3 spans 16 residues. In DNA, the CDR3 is TGCAGTGCTAGAGAGCACAGAGGGGGATCCTACAATGAGCAGTTCTTC. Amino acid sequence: CSAREHRGGSYNEQFF.

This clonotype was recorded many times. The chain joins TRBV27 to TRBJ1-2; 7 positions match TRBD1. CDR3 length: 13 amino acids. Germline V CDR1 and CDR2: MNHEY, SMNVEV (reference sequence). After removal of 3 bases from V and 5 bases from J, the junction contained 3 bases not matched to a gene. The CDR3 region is CASSLTGWYGYTF. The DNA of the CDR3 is TGTGCCAGCAGTTTGACAGGGTGGTATGGCTACACCTTC.

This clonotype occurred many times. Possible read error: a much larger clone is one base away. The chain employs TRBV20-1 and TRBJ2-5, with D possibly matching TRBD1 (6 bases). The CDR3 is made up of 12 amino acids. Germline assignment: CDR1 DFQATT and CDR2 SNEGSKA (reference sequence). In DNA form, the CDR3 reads TGCAGTGCTACCAAGGGACAAGGGACCCAGTACTTC. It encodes CSATKGQGTQYF.